The rows below give T cell receptor beta chains drawn from one sample of a study of glioma-infiltrating T cells. TCRdb passed the multiplex PCR reads through MiXCR, listing each CDR3 protein once. The data hold around 350,000 distinct CDR3 sequences, with 35% to 45% observed a single time. Material: glioma tissue, nonneoplastic brain tissue, or PBMCs (not recorded which). These TCRs come from a human donor with low-grade glioma or glioblastoma, undergoing nonglioma brain surgery, or in good health (not recorded which). Each CDR3 is given with its conserved first and last residue. D genes are given only for firm matches. Expanded clones get a size class; other rows say once, few or many, or leave the size out.

clone_size	v_call	d_call	j_call	cdr3_aa	cdr3_nt
.	TRBV6-1	.	TRBJ1-2	CASSEAGGVRGYTF	TGTGCCAGCAGTGAAGCAGGCGGGGTTCGGGGCTACACCTTC
many	TRBV11-2	.	TRBJ2-3	CASSSGVTDTQYF	TGTGCCAGCAGTTCCGGGGTCACAGATACGCAGTATTTT
few	TRBV25-1	TRBD1	TRBJ2-7	CASSDPGTGDYEQYF	TGTGCCAGCAGTGATCCCGGGACAGGGGACTACGAGCAGTACTTC
.	TRBV18	.	TRBJ2-7	CASSPRDERSTYEQYF	TGTGCCAGCTCACCGAGGGACGAGCGGTCGACCTACGAGCAGTACTTC
many	TRBV20-1	TRBD1	TRBJ1-2	CSASQQGIGYGYTF	TGCAGTGCTTCTCAACAGGGGATCGGCTATGGCTACACCTTC
.	TRBV28	TRBD1	TRBJ2-1	CASSLTGGSGNEQFF	TGTGCCAGCAGCCTTACAGGGGGATCGGGCAATGAGCAGTTCTTC
.	TRBV6-2/TRBV6-3	TRBD1	TRBJ2-2	CASSRQGAHTGELFF	TGTGCCAGCAGTCGACAGGGGGCACACACCGGGGAGCTGTTTTTT
many	TRBV27	.	TRBJ2-1	CASSTLGRAFNEQFF	TGTGCCAGCAGCACCCTAGGGAGAGCCTTCAATGAGCAGTTCTTC
.	TRBV20-1	TRBD1	TRBJ2-1	CSARDRRTGSSHEQFF	TGCAGTGCTAGAGATAGGAGGACAGGGAGCTCCCATGAGCAGTTCTTC
.	TRBV18	TRBD1	TRBJ2-7	CASSSGTGGDEQYF	TGTGCCAGCTCATCTGGGACAGGGGGCGACGAGCAGTACTTC
few	TRBV28	.	TRBJ2-3	CASSQGGASGPADTQYF	TGTGCCAGCAGTCAGGGGGGAGCTAGCGGGCCCGCAGATACGCAGTATTTT
few	TRBV10-3	.	TRBJ2-6	CAISQDFSGANVLTF	TGTGCCATCAGTCAAGACTTCTCTGGGGCCAACGTCCTGACTTTC
.	TRBV6-1	.	TRBJ1-1	CAISGAGGGTEAFF	TGTGCCATCAGTGGTGCTGGGGGCGGCACTGAAGCTTTCTTT
few	TRBV20-1	TRBD1	TRBJ1-1	CSARGAQGGTEAFF	TGCAGTGCTAGGGGGGCTCAGGGGGGCACTGAAGCTTTCTTT
.	TRBV14	.	TRBJ2-7	CASRRGVRYEQYF	TGTGCCAGCAGAAGGGGGGTCCGCTACGAGCAGTACTTC
.	TRBV20-1	.	TRBJ2-7	CSGRSDRHYF	TGCAGTGGTCGAAGCGATCGGCACTACTTC
.	TRBV11-3	.	TRBJ2-3	CASSPGSAEGADTQYF	TGTGCCAGCAGCCCCGGTAGCGCCGAAGGGGCAGATACGCAGTATTTT
many	TRBV6-2/TRBV6-3	TRBD2	TRBJ2-1	CASSLRLAGGILF	TGTGCCAGCAGTCTAAGGCTAGCGGGAGGTATACTCTTC
.	TRBV27	.	TRBJ1-1	CASRIVTGGSEAFF	TGTGCCAGCCGAATAGTTACAGGAGGCAGTGAAGCTTTCTTT
many	TRBV6-5	TRBD2	TRBJ2-5	CASSYSGAGGWETQYF	TGTGCCAGCAGTTACTCGGGAGCGGGAGGATGGGAGACCCAGTACTTC
many	TRBV5-4	.	TRBJ2-5	CASSPGVGPQETQYF	TGTGCCAGCAGCCCCGGTGTGGGACCGCAAGAGACCCAGTACTTC
.	TRBV20-1	.	TRBJ2-7	CSARDTAGSNEQYF	TGCAGTGCTAGAGATACGGCAGGGTCGAATGAGCAGTACTTC
.	TRBV10-3	.	TRBJ2-3	CAISRTDTDTQYF	TGTGCCATCAGTCGGACAGACACAGATACGCAGTATTTT
once	TRBV28	TRBD1	TRBJ1-4	CVSSPAGGEKLFF	TGTGTCAGCAGTCCCGCAGGGGGCGAAAAACTGTTTTTT
few	TRBV28	.	TRBJ2-1	CASSPSWGDEQFF	TGTGCCAGCAGTCCATCATGGGGCGATGAGCAGTTCTTC
.	TRBV2	.	TRBJ1-2	CASSETDYGYTF	TGTGCCAGCAGTGAAACAGACTATGGCTACACCTTC
.	TRBV7-9	.	TRBJ2-7	CASSLRDTPLLTSEQYF	TGTGCCAGCAGCCTCCGGGACACACCATTGCTTACGTCGGAGCAGTACTTC
many	TRBV28	.	TRBJ1-1	CASRWGRSTEAFF	TGTGCCAGCAGGTGGGGACGGAGCACTGAAGCTTTCTTT
.	TRBV4-3	.	TRBJ2-1	CASSQGGRRNEQFF	TGCGCCAGCAGCCAAGGGGGCCGCAGGAATGAGCAGTTCTTC
many	TRBV28	.	TRBJ1-1	CASSLSLGNTEAFF	TGTGCCAGCAGTTTATCGCTGGGGAACACTGAAGCTTTCTTT
.	TRBV19	.	TRBJ2-5	CASTDYLRETQYF	TGTGCCAGTACCGACTACCTCCGAGAGACCCAGTACTTC
.	TRBV6-2/TRBV6-3	.	TRBJ1-5	CATSGREAAVSNQPQHF	TGTGCCACGTCCGGCAGGGAGGCGGCGGTTAGCAATCAGCCCCAGCATTTT
.	TRBV4-1	.	TRBJ1-2	CASSVATRHNYGYTF	TGCGCCAGCAGCGTCGCCACGCGTCATAACTATGGCTACACCTTC
few	TRBV4-3	.	TRBJ1-2	CASSPRSRENYGYTF	TGCGCCAGCAGCCCAAGGAGCCGGGAAAACTATGGCTACACCTTC
many	TRBV7-2	.	TRBJ1-1	CASSLEPSNTEAFF	TGTGCCAGCAGCTTAGAACCGAGTAACACTGAAGCTTTCTTT
.	TRBV3-1	TRBD1	TRBJ2-1	CASSQIGTGVFNEQFF	TGTGCCAGCAGCCAAATCGGGACAGGGGTTTTCAATGAGCAGTTCTTC
few	TRBV20-1	.	TRBJ1-6	CSALPRGRGNSPLHF	TGCAGTGCTTTACCCCGGGGGAGGGGGAATTCACCCCTCCACTTT
many	TRBV6-1	TRBD1	TRBJ2-5	CAAVSPGTGTQYF	TGTGCCGCAGTTTCGCCGGGGACAGGGACCCAGTACTTC
few	TRBV29-1	.	TRBJ2-1	CSVEVFSEQFF	TGCAGCGTTGAAGTTTTTAGTGAGCAGTTCTTC
.	TRBV9	.	TRBJ2-3	CASSVEGHNTDTQYF	TGTGCCAGCAGCGTAGAGGGACACAACACAGATACGCAGTATTTT
.	TRBV6-5	.	TRBJ2-1	CASSYTYSGFLQFF	TGTGCCAGCAGTTACACCTATAGCGGATTTCTGCAGTTCTTC
few	TRBV7-2	TRBD1	TRBJ1-2	CASSLHDRVTGYTF	TGTGCCAGCAGCTTACATGACAGGGTTACTGGCTACACCTTC
few	TRBV28	.	TRBJ2-5	CASRAVETQYF	TGTGCCAGCAGAGCTGTGGAGACCCAGTACTTC
.	TRBV5-1	.	TRBJ2-7	CASSPGPHYEQYF	TGCGCCAGCAGCCCCGGGCCTCACTACGAGCAGTACTTC
.	TRBV7-9	.	TRBJ2-7	CASSFTSGSYEQYF	TGTGCCAGCAGCTTTACCTCTGGGAGCTACGAGCAGTACTTC
.	TRBV4-2	TRBD2	TRBJ2-7	CVSSLGTSGSYEQYF	TGTGTCAGCAGCCTAGGGACTAGCGGCTCCTACGAGCAGTACTTC
.	TRBV27	TRBD2	TRBJ2-7	CASSIPAGNSYNEQYF	TGTGCCAGCAGTATCCCAGCGGGAAACTCCTACAACGAGCAGTACTTC
few	TRBV28	.	TRBJ2-7	CASSTQQGGGTSPYEQYF	TGTGCCAGCAGTACACAACAGGGGGGGGGGACTAGCCCCTACGAGCAGTACTTC
.	TRBV7-9	.	TRBJ1-1	CASSLNVGQEMAFF	TGTGCCAGCAGCTTAAATGTAGGGCAGGAGATGGCTTTCTTT